The 7 T cell receptor beta chains reported below all come from one sample, sequenced in a study of T cells in Graves' hyperthyroidism and ophthalmopathy. TCR beta CDR3 sequences were amplified from RNA transcripts. A set of HTBI primers served as the primers for a first-round RT-PCR of the TCR CDR3. MiXCR was run by TCRdb on the multiplex PCR reads, yielding one entry per CDR3 protein. The profile shows 660,000 or so distinct CDR3 sequences, under 25% of them singletons. The material sequenced was blood. The receptors come from a young man with Graves' ophthalmopathy.

This clonotype was detected many times. The genes are TRBV20-1 and TRBJ2-1, with D tentatively TRBD2 (5 bases). V gave up 0 bases and J gave up 9 bases, with 6 bases separating them. The CDR3 has 11 residues. Germline V gene data show CDR1 as DFQATT and CDR2 as SNEGSKA (reference sequence). The CDR3 sequence: CSAREGSEQFF. Written as DNA, the CDR3 is TGCAGTGCTAGAGAGGGGAGTGAGCAGTTCTTC.

This clonotype was picked up a small number of times. The rearrangement links TRBV2 to TRBJ2-5; D tentatively fits TRBD1 or TRBD2 (5 bases each). This CDR3 has 15 amino acids. V was cut by 7 bases and J by 5 bases, with 20 bases left in between. In germline, CDR1 is SNHLY, CDR2 FYNNEI. The CDR3 region is CASKKTQGVGETQYF. CDR3 DNA sequence: TGTGCCAGCAAGAAGACGCAGGGAGTTGGGGAGACCCAGTACTTC.

This clonotype occurred a few times. The chain has TRBV10-3 and TRBJ2-1; perhaps TRBD2 as D (5 bases). The CDR3 has 11 amino acids. From germline, CDR1 is ENHRY and CDR2 SYGVKD. V lost 7 bases and J 9 bases, leaving 10 bases between the germline ends. The CDR3 spells CAIKNGIEQFF. As DNA, the CDR3 is TGTGCCATCAAAAACGGGATTGAGCAGTTCTTC.

Of note for this clonotype: This may come from a read error, since a much larger clone is one base off. This chain links TRBV11-2 with TRBJ2-3; D might be TRBD1 (5 bases). Per germline, CDR1 SGHAT and CDR2 FQNNGV. V was shortened by 4 bases and J by 2 bases, with 19 bases between the two germline ends. CDR3 length equals 17 residues. In DNA, the CDR3 is TGTGCCAGCAGCTCCGAGAGACGACCGACAGTCACAGATACGCAGTATTTT. This encodes CASSSERRPTVTDTQYF.

V and J are TRBV20-1 and TRBJ1-1, with 7 bases lining up with TRBD1. This CDR3 has 13 amino acids. V shed 6 bases and J 0 bases; nucleotides not matched to a gene: 4. The germline V gene has CDR1 DFQATT and CDR2 SNEGSKA (reference sequence). CDR3 sequence: CSAAGQMNTEAFF. The CDR3 DNA follows: TGCAGTGCAGCGGGACAGATGAACACTGAAGCTTTCTTT.

The table lists this clonotype with many counts. The V and J genes are TRBV5-1 and TRBJ2-3, with 8 positions matching TRBD1. After removal of 2 bases from V and 10 bases from J, the junction contained 6 bases not matched to a gene. The germline CDR1 and CDR2 sequences are SGHRS and YFSETQ. This CDR3 has 13 residues. The chain's CDR3 is CASSFERDRSQYF. The CDR3 nucleotides are TGCGCCAGCAGCTTTGAAAGGGACAGGTCGCAGTATTTT.

The chain has TRBV30 and TRBJ2-2, with D perhaps TRBD2 (5 bases). The CDR3 runs to 14 residues. V was pared by 2 bases and J by 0 bases, with 7 bases between. Per germline, CDR1 GTSNPN and CDR2 SVGIG (reference sequence). The CDR3 DNA follows: TGTGCCTGGAGTCGAGGGTCGAACACCGGGGAGCTGTTTTTT. As protein: CAWSRGSNTGELFF.